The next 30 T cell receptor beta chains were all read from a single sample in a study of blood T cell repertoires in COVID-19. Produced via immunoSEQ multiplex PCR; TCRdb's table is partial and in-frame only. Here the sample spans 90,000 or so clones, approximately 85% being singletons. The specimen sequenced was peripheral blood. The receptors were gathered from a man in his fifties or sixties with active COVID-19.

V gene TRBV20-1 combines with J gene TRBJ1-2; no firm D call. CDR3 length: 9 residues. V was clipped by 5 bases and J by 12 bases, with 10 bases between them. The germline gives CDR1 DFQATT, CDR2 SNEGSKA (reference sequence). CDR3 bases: TGCAGTGCTGGCCCTGTGGACACCTTC. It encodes CSAGPVDTF.

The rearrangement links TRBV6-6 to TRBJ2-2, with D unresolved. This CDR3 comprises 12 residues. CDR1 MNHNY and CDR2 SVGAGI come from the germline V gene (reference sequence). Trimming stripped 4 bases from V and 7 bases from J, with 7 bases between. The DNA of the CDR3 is TGTGCCAGCAGTTGGGCCGTCGGGGAGCTGTTTTTT. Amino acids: CASSWAVGELFF.

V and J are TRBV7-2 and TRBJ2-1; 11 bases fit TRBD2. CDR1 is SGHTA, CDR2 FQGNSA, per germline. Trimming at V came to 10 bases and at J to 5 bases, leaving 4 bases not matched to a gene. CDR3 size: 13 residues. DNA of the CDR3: TGTGCCAACGCACTAGCGGGAGACAATGAGCAGTTCTTC. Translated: CANALAGDNEQFF.

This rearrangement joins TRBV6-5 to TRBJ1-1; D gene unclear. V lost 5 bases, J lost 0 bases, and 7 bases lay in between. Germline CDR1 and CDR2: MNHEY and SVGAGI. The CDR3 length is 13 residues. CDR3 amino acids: CASSPGLNTEAFF. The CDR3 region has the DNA TGTGCCAGCAGTCCAGGCCTGAACACTGAAGCTTTCTTT.

In DNA form, the CDR3 reads TGTGCCAGCAGCCCCGGACAGGGCCGGGAGACCCAGTACTTC. Amino acids: CASSPGQGRETQYF. This sequence joins TRBV13 and TRBJ2-5, with 8 bases identical to TRBD1. CDR3 length: 14 residues. The germline CDR1 and CDR2 sequences are PRHDT and FYEKMQ (reference sequence). The J segment lost 5 bases and the V segment lost 5 bases, leaving 7 bases of the junction unmatched.

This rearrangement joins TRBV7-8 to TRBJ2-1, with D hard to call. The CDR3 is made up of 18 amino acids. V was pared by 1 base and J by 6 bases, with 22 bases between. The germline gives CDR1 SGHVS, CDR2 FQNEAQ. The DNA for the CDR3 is TGTGCCAGCAGCTTAGATTTCGGAAGTGGAATCCTAGGCAATGAGCAGTTCTTC. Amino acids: CASSLDFGSGILGNEQFF.

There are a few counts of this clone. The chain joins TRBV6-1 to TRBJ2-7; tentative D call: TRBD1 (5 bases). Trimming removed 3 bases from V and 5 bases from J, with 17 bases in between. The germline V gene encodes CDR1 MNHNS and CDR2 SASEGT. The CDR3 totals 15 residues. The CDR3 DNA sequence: TGTGCCAGCAGTGAGCAGGGTACGTACTTCCACGAGCAGTACTTC. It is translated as CASSEQGTYFHEQYF.

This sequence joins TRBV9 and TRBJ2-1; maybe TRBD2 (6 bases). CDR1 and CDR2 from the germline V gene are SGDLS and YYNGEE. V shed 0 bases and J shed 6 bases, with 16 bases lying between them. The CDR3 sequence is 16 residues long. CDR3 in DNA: TGTGCCAGCAGCGTAGCTGGGGGGAGTCGAGGCAATGAGCAGTTCTTC. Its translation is CASSVAGGSRGNEQFF.

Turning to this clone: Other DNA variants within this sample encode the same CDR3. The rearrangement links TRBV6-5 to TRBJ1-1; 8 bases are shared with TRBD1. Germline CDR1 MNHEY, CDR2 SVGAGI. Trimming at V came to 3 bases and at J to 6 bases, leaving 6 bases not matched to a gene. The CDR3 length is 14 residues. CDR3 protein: CASSYTGQGAEAFF. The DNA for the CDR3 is TGTGCCAGCAGTTATACCGGACAGGGCGCTGAAGCTTTCTTT.

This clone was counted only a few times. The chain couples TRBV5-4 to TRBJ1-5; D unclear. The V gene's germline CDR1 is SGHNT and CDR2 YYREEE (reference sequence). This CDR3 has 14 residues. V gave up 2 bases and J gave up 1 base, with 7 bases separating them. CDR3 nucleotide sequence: TGTGCCAGCAGCTTTGGTGGCAGCAATCAGCCCCAGCATTTT. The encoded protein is CASSFGGSNQPQHF.

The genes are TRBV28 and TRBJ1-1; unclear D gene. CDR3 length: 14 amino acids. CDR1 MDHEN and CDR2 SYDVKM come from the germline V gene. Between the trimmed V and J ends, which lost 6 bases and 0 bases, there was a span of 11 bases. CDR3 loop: CASRPGSMNTEAFF. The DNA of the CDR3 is TGTGCCAGCAGGCCCGGGAGCATGAACACTGAAGCTTTCTTT.

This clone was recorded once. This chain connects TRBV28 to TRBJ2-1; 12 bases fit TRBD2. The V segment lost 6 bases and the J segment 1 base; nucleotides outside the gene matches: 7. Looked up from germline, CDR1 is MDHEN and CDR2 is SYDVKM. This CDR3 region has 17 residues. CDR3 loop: CASRTLAGGDSYNEQFF. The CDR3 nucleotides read TGTGCCAGCAGAACCCTAGCGGGAGGGGATTCCTACAATGAGCAGTTCTTC.

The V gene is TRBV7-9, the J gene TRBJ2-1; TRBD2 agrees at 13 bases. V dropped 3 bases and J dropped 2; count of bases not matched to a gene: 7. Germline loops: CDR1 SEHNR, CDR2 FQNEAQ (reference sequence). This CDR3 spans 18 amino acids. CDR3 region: CASSLTGLAGSAYNEQFF. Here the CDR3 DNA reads TGTGCCAGCAGCTTGACGGGACTAGCGGGAAGTGCCTACAATGAGCAGTTCTTC.

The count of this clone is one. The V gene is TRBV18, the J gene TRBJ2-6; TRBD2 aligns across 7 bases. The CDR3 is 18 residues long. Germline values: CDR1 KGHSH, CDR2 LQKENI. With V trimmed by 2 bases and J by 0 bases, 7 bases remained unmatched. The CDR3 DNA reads TGTGCCAGCTCACCAGTTTTCGGGGGGAGCTCTGGGGCCAACGTCCTGACTTTC. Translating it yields CASSPVFGGSSGANVLTF.

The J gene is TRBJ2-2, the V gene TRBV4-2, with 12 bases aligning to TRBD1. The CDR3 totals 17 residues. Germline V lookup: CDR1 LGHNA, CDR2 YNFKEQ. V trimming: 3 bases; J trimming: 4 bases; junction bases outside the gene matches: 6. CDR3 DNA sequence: TGTGCCAGCAGCCAGGGGGACAGGGGGCCGGGCACCGGGGAGCTGTTTTTT. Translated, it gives CASSQGDRGPGTGELFF.

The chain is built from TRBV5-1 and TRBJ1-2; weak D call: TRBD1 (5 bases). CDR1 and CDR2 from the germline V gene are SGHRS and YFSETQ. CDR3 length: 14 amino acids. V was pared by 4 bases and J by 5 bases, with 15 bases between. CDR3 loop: CASSPTTATYGYTF. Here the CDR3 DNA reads TGCGCCAGCAGCCCCACGACAGCGACGTATGGCTACACCTTC. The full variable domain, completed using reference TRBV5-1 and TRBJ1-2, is KAGVTQTPRYLIKTRGQQVTLSCSPISGHRSVSWYQQTPGQGLQFLFEYFSETQRNKGNFPGRFSGRQFSNSRSEMNVSTLELGDSALYLCASSPTTATYGYTFGSGTRLTVV.

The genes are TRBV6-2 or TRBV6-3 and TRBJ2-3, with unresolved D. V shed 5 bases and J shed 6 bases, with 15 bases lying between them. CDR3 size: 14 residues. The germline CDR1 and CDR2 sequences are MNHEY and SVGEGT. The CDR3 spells CASSRVRSRDTQYF. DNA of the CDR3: TGTGCCAGCAGTCGGGTAAGGAGTCGTGATACGCAGTATTTT.

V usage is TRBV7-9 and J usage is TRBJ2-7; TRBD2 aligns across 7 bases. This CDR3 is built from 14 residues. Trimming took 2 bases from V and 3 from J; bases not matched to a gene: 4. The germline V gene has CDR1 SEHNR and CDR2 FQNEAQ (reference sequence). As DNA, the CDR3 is TGTGCCAGCAGCTTATCGGCGGGAGACTACGAGCAGTACTTC. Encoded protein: CASSLSAGDYEQYF.

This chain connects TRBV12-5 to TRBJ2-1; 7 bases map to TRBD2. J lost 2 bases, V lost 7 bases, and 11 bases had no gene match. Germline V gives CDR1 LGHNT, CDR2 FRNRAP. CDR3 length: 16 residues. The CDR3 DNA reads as TGTGCTAGTGCACTCTGGGGGGGAGAGGCCTACAATGAGCAGTTCTTC. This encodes CASALWGGEAYNEQFF.

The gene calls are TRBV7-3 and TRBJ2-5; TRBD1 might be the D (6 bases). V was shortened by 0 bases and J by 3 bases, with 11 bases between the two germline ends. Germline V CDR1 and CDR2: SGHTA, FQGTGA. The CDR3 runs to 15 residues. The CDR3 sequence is CASSLTPGHEETQYF. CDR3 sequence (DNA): TGTGCCAGCAGCTTAACCCCGGGACACGAAGAGACCCAGTACTTC.

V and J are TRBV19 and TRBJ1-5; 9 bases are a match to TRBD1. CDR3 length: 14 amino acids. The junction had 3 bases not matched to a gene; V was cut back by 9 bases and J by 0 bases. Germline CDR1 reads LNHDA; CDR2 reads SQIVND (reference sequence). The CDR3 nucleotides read TGTGCCAGCAAGACAGGGGGTAGCAATCAGCCCCAGCATTTT. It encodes CASKTGGSNQPQHF. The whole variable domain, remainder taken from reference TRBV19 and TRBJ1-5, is DGGITQSPKYLFRKEGQNVTLSCEQNLNHDAMYWYRQDPGQGLRLIYYSQIVNDFQKGDIAEGYSVSREKKESFPLTVTSAQKNPTAFYLCASKTGGSNQPQHFGDGTRLSIL.

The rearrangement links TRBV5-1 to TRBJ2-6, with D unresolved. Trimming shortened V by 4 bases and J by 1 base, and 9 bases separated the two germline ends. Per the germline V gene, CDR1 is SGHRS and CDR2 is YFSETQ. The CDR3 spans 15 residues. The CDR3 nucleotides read TGCGCCAGCAGCCCGCCCGGGTCTGGGGCCAACGTCCTGACTTTC. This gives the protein CASSPPGSGANVLTF.

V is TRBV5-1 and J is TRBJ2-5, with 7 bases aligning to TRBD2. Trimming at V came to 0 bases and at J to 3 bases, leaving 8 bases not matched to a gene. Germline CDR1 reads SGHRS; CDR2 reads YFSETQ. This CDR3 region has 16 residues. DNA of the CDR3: TGCGCCAGCAGCTTGGAAGGGGCGGGAGTCGAAGAGACCCAGTACTTC. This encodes CASSLEGAGVEETQYF.

CDR3 DNA: TGCGCCAACCACGGTATGTGGGGCAGCAACAATGAGCAGTTCTTC. This gives the protein CANHGMWGSNNEQFF. This chain links TRBV10-1 with TRBJ2-1, with D possibly matching TRBD1 (5 bases). V was pared by 10 bases and J by 5 bases, with 21 bases between. The germline V gene has CDR1 WNHNN and CDR2 SYGVQD (reference sequence). The length of the CDR3 is 15 residues.

The CDR3 nucleotides are TGTGCCAGCAGCGACAGGGGCCAGGACAATGAGCAGTTCTTC. Its translation is CASSDRGQDNEQFF. This chain uses TRBV27 with TRBJ2-1; 8 positions match TRBD1. CDR1 is MNHEY and CDR2 is SMNVEV in the germline V gene (reference sequence). The CDR3 contains 14 residues. The ends lost 6 bases at V and 5 bases at J; junction bases unmatched: 6.

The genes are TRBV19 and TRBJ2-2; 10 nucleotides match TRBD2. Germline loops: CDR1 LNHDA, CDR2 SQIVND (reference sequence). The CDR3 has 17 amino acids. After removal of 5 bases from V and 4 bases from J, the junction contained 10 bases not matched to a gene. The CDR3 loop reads CASSPETSGKRTGELFF. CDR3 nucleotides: TGTGCCAGTAGTCCGGAAACTAGCGGGAAGCGCACCGGGGAGCTGTTTTTT.

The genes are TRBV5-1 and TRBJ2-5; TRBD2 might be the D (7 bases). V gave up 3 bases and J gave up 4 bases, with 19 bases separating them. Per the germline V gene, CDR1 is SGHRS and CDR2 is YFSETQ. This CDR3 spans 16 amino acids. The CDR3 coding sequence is TGCGCCAGCAGCTCTGGAGACGGGGGGCCTGGAGAGACCCAGTACTTC. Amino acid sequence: CASSSGDGGPGETQYF. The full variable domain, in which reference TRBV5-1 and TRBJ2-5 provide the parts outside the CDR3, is KAGVTQTPRYLIKTRGQQVTLSCSPISGHRSVSWYQQTPGQGLQFLFEYFSETQRNKGNFPGRFSGRQFSNSRSEMNVSTLELGDSALYLCASSSGDGGPGETQYFGPGTRLLVL.

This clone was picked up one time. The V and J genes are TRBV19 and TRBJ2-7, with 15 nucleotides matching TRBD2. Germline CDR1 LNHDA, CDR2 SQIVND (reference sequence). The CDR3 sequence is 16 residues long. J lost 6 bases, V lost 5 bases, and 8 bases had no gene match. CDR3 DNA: TGTGCCAGTAGTGGAGGACTAGCGGGAGGGAGGGGCGAGCAGTACTTC. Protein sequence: CASSGGLAGGRGEQYF.

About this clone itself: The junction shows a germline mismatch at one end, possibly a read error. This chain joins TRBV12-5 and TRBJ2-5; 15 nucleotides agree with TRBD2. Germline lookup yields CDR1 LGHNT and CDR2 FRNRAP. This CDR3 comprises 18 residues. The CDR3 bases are TGTGCTAGTGGGTTGGGACTAGCGGGGGGCCTGTACCAAGAGACCCAGTACTTC. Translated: CASGLGLAGGLYQETQYF.

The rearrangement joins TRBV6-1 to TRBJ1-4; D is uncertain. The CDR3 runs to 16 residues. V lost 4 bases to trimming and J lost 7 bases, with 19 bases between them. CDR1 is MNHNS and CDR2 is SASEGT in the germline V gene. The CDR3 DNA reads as TGTGCCAGCAGTGCAGCCCTTAGCACCCTCCTTGAAAAACTGTTTTTT. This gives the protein CASSAALSTLLEKLFF.